This T cell receptor beta chain was sequenced during a study of T cells in Graves' hyperthyroidism and ophthalmopathy (dated by TCRdb to 2018 to 2020). About the full investigation: To identify distinguishing TCR V-J signatures, a discovery cohort of roughly 100 patients was used, comprising 43 with Graves' ophthalmopathy and 57 with stable Graves' hyperthyroidism. Whether ophthalmopathy could be predicted prospectively was tested in an independent validation cohort made up of roughly 19 hyperthyroidism patients plus 17 patients who later progressed to ophthalmopathy. The 95 to 100 discovery patients were randomly divided into training and test sets at a 7:3 ratio. In addition, the study compared T-cell repertoires in thyroid tissue and in blood from several Graves' hyperthyroidism patients. Following sampling, methimazole starting at 30 mg daily was given to hyperthyroidism patients, and high-dose intravenous methylprednisolone was given to ophthalmopathy patients. The paper reports TCR Vbeta CDR3 sequencing of over 120 peripheral blood samples: 43 ophthalmopathy, fewer than 80 hyperthyroidism and around 17 progressor patients. Study-wide conclusions, independent of this receptor: During validation, the model predicted progression to ophthalmopathy a median of about 6.3 months ahead of onset, with almost 71% sensitivity and almost 75% specificity. Most expanded thyroid clonotypes (frequency above 0.001) were also found in blood, which suggests that blood repertoires may mirror thyroid immune responses. Ophthalmopathy was separated from stable hyperthyroidism by a 13 V-J signature model, with approximately 90% sensitivity and 81% to 83% specificity obtained in cross-validation and 80%/75% obtained in testing. No statistical method was used to set the sample size in advance, and investigators knew the group allocation.

TCR beta CDR3 regions were amplified from RNA transcripts. The first round of RT-PCR for the TCR CDR3 was performed with the HTBI primer set and the Qiagen OneStep RT-PCR kit. A second multiplex PCR round built the libraries, followed by size selection and purification. Libraries were sequenced paired-end with 100 bp reads on an Illumina HiSeq2000. As for how the authors treated the data: Raw data were processed with SOAPnuke, discarding reads with adapters, uncalled bases, mean Phred below 15, or no exact constant-primer or identifier match. High-quality paired reads were merged with COPE v1.2.5, and unique nucleotide sequences were defined as clonotypes. Clonotypes were aligned to IMGT TRBV, TRBD and TRBJ reference segments using MiTCR v1.1. Analysis was restricted to V-J combinations with a frequency above 0.0001, which covered about 99% of repertoires. The TCS score was defined as F50 (clonal expansion) divided by E x V (chaos), with BLOSUM62-based TCRdist calculated between CDR3 peptides within each V-J. Welch's t-statistics and random forest reduced 450 to 600 V-J features to 13, which were used in a naive Bayes classifier (R e1071). TCRdb reprocessed the public reads (quality trimming at Q25 with fastp, clone calling with MiXCR) and kept in-frame beta chains. Every CDR3 protein is listed once, alongside the most common genes and DNA of its rows. The V and J calls come from TCRdb's annotation, not from the publication. This sample has approximately 560,000 distinct CDR3 sequences in its table, and about 43% of those were observed once. The ten largest clones capture roughly 8.2% of the sample.

Based on the germline V gene, the CDR1 and CDR2 sequences are ENHRY and SYGVKD. Spanning cysteine to phenylalanine, the CDR3 consists of 14 amino acids. Only the CDR3 part of the read is kept: 42 bases, read in frame from the first base. Graves' hyperthyroidism was defined as stable when no progression to ophthalmopathy occurred over 18 months of follow-up. Hyperthyroidism patients were newly diagnosed, with disease duration under 2 months, and aged 18 to 65 years. The study excluded patients with uncontrolled infections, other autoimmune diseases, pregnancy or lactation. Diagnoses were based on clinical symptoms, serum thyroxine and TRAb, thyroid ultrasound and orbital computed tomography. Trizol reagent was used to extract total RNA, and RNA quality was then checked on an Agilent 2100 Bioanalyzer. A word on this clonotype: The antigen it binds to is not known. The junction does not match germline at one end; this may be a read error.

The clonotype originates from a young woman with Graves' hyperthyroidism. Donor details come from another sample of the same person, matched by shared clones. Sequenced: peripheral blood or thyroid tissue (not recorded which). The chain links TRBV10-3 with TRBJ2-7; a tentative D match to TRBD2 spans 6 bases. The DNA is as follows: TGTGCCAGCAGTTACCGCGGGACGAGGCACGAGCAGTACTTC. Its protein is CASSYRGTRHEQYF.